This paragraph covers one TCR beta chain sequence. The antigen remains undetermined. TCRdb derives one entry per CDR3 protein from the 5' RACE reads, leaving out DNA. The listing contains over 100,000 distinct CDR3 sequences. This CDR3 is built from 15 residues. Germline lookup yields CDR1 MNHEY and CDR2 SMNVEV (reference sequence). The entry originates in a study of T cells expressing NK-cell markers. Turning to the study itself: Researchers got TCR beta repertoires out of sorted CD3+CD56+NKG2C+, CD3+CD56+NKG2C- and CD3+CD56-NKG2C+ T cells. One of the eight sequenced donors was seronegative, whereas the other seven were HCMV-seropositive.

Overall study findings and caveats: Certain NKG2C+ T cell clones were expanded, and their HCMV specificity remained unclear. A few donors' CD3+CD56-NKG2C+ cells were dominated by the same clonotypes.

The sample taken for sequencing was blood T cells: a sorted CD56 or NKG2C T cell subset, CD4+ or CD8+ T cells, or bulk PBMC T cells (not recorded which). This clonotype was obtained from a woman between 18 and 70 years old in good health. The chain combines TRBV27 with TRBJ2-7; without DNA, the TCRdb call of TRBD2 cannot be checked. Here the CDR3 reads CASSMTSGRPYEQYF.